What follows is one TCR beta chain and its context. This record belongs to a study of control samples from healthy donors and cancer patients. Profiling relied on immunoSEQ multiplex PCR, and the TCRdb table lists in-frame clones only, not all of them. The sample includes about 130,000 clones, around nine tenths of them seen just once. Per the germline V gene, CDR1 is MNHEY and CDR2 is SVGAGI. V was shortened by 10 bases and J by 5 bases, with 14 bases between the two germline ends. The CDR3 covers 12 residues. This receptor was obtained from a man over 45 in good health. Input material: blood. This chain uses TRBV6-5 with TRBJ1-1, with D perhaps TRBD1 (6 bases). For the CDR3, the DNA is TGTGCCACCGGAGGGGGTAGGACTGAAGCTTTCTTT. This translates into CATGGGRTEAFF.